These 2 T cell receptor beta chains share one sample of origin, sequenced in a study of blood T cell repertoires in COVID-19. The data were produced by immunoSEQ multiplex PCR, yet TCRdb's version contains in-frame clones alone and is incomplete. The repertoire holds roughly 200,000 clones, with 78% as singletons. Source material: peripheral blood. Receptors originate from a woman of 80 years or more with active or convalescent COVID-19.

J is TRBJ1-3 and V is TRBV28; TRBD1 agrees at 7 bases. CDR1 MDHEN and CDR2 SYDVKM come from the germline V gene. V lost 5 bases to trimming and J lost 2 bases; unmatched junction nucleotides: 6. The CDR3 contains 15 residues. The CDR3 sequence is CASSEPQGAGNTIYF. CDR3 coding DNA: TGTGCCAGCAGTGAACCTCAGGGGGCTGGAAACACCATATATTTT.

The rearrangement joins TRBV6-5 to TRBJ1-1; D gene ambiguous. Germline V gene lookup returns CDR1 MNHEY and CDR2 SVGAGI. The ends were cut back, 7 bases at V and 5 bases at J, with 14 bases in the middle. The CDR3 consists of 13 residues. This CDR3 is CASTQSGGTEAFF. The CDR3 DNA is TGTGCCAGCACCCAGTCGGGTGGGACTGAAGCTTTCTTT.